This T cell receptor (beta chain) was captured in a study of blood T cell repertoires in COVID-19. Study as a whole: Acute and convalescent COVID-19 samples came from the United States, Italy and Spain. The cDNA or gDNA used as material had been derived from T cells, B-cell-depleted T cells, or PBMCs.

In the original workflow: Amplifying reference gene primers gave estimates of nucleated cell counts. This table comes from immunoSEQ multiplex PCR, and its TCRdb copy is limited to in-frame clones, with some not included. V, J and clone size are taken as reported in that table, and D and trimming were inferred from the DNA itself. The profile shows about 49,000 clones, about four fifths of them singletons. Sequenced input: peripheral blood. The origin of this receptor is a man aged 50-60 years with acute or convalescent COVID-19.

The CDR3 here is CASSLSPLTGETQYF. For the CDR3, the DNA is TGTGCCAGCAGCCTCTCGCCTCTTACAGGGGAGACCCAGTACTTC. The V and J genes are TRBV4-2 and TRBJ2-5; D is perhaps TRBD1 (6 bases). The CDR3 contains 15 residues. The germline CDR1 and CDR2 sequences are LGHNA and YNFKEQ. Trimming pared 4 bases from V and 5 bases from J, leaving 17 bases between.